A single sample is the source of the 20 T cell receptor beta chains below, sequenced in a study of human thymus T cells (dated by TCRdb to between 2020 and 2021). Library construction relied on the immunoSEQ multiplex PCR assay. The source is immuneACCESS, and TCRdb retained only in-frame sequences with V and J called. Part of the clones is not carried over; for the studies checked, unresolved V genes explain less than half of this, and the remainder is unexplained. The sample table lists under 150,000 clones, around 94% of them with a count of one. 0.02% to 0.025% of the sample lies in the top ten. The thymus tissue came from surgical resects taken out during corrective cardiac surgery. Sequenced: thymus tissue. The receptors here all came from a boy under three years old with a congenital heart defect but otherwise immunologically healthy.

The V call is TRBV5-1, the J call TRBJ2-5; 11 bases map to TRBD2. V lost 4 bases, J lost 4 bases, and 18 bases stayed unmatched. This CDR3 region has 19 residues. CDR1 and CDR2 (germline): SGHRS, YFSETQ. The CDR3 protein is CASSPLGLAGGPARETQYF. In DNA, the CDR3 is TGCGCCAGCAGCCCCCTCGGGCTAGCGGGGGGACCAGCCAGAGAGACCCAGTACTTC.

The V and J genes are TRBV5-1 and TRBJ2-1; perhaps TRBD2 as D (6 bases). V was shortened by 2 bases and J by 0 bases, with 9 bases between the two germline ends. There are 15 residues in the CDR3. CDR1 and CDR2 (germline): SGHRS, YFSETQ. CDR3 bases: TGCGCCAGCAGCTTTGGGGGGAGCTCCTACAATGAGCAGTTCTTC. It translates to CASSFGGSSYNEQFF. Using reference TRBV5-1 and TRBJ2-1 for the parts outside the CDR3, the full variable domain is KAGVTQTPRYLIKTRGQQVTLSCSPISGHRSVSWYQQTPGQGLQFLFEYFSETQRNKGNFPGRFSGRQFSNSRSEMNVSTLELGDSALYLCASSFGGSSYNEQFFGPGTRLTVL.

DNA for the CDR3: TGTGCTAGTGCCCGAGCGGGGGGGGATGAAGAGACCCAGTACTTC. Encoded protein: CASARAGGDEETQYF. The V gene is TRBV12-5, the J gene TRBJ2-5; 10 positions match TRBD2. Germline CDR1 LGHNT, CDR2 FRNRAP. This CDR3 contains 15 residues. After removal of 7 bases from V and 3 bases from J, the junction contained 8 bases not matched to a gene. Looking up the rest from reference TRBV12-5 and TRBJ2-5 gives the full variable domain: DARVTQTPRHKVTEMGQEVTMRCQPILGHNTVFWYRQTMMQGLELLAYFRNRAPLDDSGMPKDRFSAEMPDATLATLKIQPSEPRDSAVYFCASARAGGDEETQYFGPGTRLLVL.

This chain connects TRBV4-1 to TRBJ2-1; D is uncertain. Germline-derived CDR1 and CDR2 are MGHRA and YSYEKL. This CDR3 is 15 amino acids long. The ends were cut back, 1 base at V and 4 bases at J, with 11 bases in the middle. The CDR3 sequence is CASSQGTQRYNEQFF. In DNA, the CDR3 is TGCGCCAGCAGCCAAGGTACACAAAGATACAATGAGCAGTTCTTC.

The chain is built from TRBV28 and TRBJ2-1; D gene uncertain. Per the germline V gene, CDR1 is MDHEN and CDR2 is SYDVKM. Between the trimmed V and J ends, which lost 3 bases and 10 bases, there was a span of 10 bases. This CDR3 has 12 residues. CDR3 bases: TGTGCCAGCAGTTTTGACCCGGAGGAGCAGTTCTTC. It yields the protein CASSFDPEEQFF.

The rearrangement uses TRBV4-1 and TRBJ2-7; 9 nucleotides match TRBD2. The CDR3 totals 18 residues. Germline values: CDR1 MGHRA, CDR2 YSYEKL. V lost 2 bases to trimming and J lost 3 bases; unmatched junction nucleotides: 14. CDR3 coding DNA: TGCGCCAGCAGCCAATTCCCCACCCGGCTAGCGGGGAGCTACGAGCAGTACTTC. This gives the protein CASSQFPTRLAGSYEQYF.

This chain connects TRBV4-2 to TRBJ2-5; no reliable D call. CDR1 is LGHNA and CDR2 is YNFKEQ in the germline V gene. The CDR3 has 17 amino acids. V lost 0 bases and J 6 bases, leaving 20 bases between the germline ends. The CDR3 nucleotides read TGTGCCAGCAGCCAAGACGATTTTGGGCCGGATGTGAAGACCCAGTACTTC. It translates to CASSQDDFGPDVKTQYF.

This rearrangement joins TRBV5-1 to TRBJ1-1; tentatively, D is TRBD1 (6 bases). CDR1 and CDR2 (germline): SGHRS, YFSETQ. Trimming stripped 4 bases from V and 0 bases from J, with 19 bases between. This CDR3 comprises 17 residues. The CDR3 coding sequence is TGCGCCAGCAGCCACCCGGGGGGGCTAACTATGAACACTGAAGCTTTCTTT. Protein product: CASSHPGGLTMNTEAFF.

This chain links TRBV5-1 with TRBJ2-1; TRBD2 agrees at 10 bases. Germline V gene sequence: CDR1 SGHRS, CDR2 YFSETQ. V trimming: 6 bases; J trimming: 6 bases; junction bases outside the gene matches: 15. This CDR3 is built from 17 residues. CDR3 nucleotides: TGCGCCAGCACTCCCCCCACGGGAGCGGGGGGGCCCAATGAGCAGTTCTTC. Its translation: CASTPPTGAGGPNEQFF.

This clone was observed a single time. The chain uses TRBV13 and TRBJ2-3; no clear D. Germline V CDR1 and CDR2: PRHDT, FYEKMQ (reference sequence). With 3 bases removed from V and 4 bases from J, the gap between germline ends came to 5 bases. This CDR3 is built from 12 residues. The CDR3 DNA reads TGTGCCAGCAGCTTCTTCTCAGATACGCAGTATTTT. It encodes CASSFFSDTQYF.

This clone was recorded once. This rearrangement joins TRBV12-5 to TRBJ2-5; TRBD1 aligns across 7 bases. Unmatched junction bases numbered 6, after V lost 0 bases and J lost 5 bases. This CDR3 is built from 15 residues. Germline loops: CDR1 LGHNT, CDR2 FRNRAP. In DNA form, the CDR3 reads TGTGCTAGTGGTTTGGTTCAGACAGGGCGGGAGACCCAGTACTTC. Translated, it gives CASGLVQTGRETQYF.

This clone showed up just once. The chain employs TRBV7-3 and TRBJ2-2; 12 bases agree with TRBD2. V trimming: 4 bases; J trimming: 2 bases; junction bases outside the gene matches: 5. Per germline, CDR1 SGHTA and CDR2 FQGTGA. This CDR3 contains 17 residues. CDR3 loop: CASSSLAGGQNTGELFF. CDR3 DNA: TGTGCCAGCAGCTCCCTAGCGGGGGGGCAAAACACCGGGGAGCTGTTTTTT.

This sequence joins TRBV27 and TRBJ1-6; TRBD1 might be the D (5 bases). The CDR3 consists of 16 residues. Germline values: CDR1 MNHEY, CDR2 SMNVEV (reference sequence). V was shortened by 3 bases and J by 0 bases, with 9 bases between the two germline ends. CDR3 sequence reads: CASSFARGSYNSPLHF. As DNA, the CDR3 is TGTGCCAGCAGTTTCGCTAGGGGCTCCTATAATTCACCCCTCCACTTT.

This sequence joins TRBV4-2 and TRBJ2-7, with 11 bases lining up with TRBD2. CDR1 is LGHNA, CDR2 YNFKEQ, per germline. V lost 0 bases and J lost 4; bases outside the gene matches: 8. The CDR3 runs 17 residues. CDR3 DNA sequence: TGTGCCAGCAGCCAAGAGCCTAGCGGGGGGCGAAGGTACGAGCAGTACTTC. Protein: CASSQEPSGGRRYEQYF.

The sample holds one count of this clone. The CDR3 loop is CASSQDPNNYGYTF. The CDR3 bases are TGCGCCAGCAGCCAAGATCCGAATAACTATGGCTACACCTTC. The chain carries TRBV4-3 and TRBJ1-2; D not resolved. Trimming left V 0 bases short and J 1 base short, with 6 bases between. This CDR3 is built from 14 residues. The germline V gene encodes CDR1 LGHNA and CDR2 YSLEER.

V is TRBV27 and J is TRBJ2-3, with D perhaps matching TRBD1 (5 bases). This CDR3 contains 18 residues. V was cut by 5 bases and J by 2 bases, with 23 bases left in between. From germline, CDR1 is MNHEY and CDR2 SMNVEV (reference sequence). CDR3 residues: CASSRTQQGGRSTDTQYF. The CDR3 bases are TGTGCCAGCAGTCGGACACAACAAGGCGGCCGGTCCACAGATACGCAGTATTTT.

CDR3 region: CASSQDGSSWGEKLFF. The CDR3 bases are TGTGCCAGCAGCCAAGACGGGTCTTCTTGGGGGGAAAAACTGTTTTTT. This chain links TRBV14 with TRBJ1-4, with D possibly being TRBD1 (5 bases). Per the germline V gene, CDR1 is SGHDN and CDR2 is FVKESK. The length of the CDR3 is 16 residues. V lost 0 bases to trimming and J lost 8 bases, with 16 bases between them.

The chain couples TRBV9 to TRBJ2-7, with 7 nucleotides matching TRBD1. The CDR3 runs 16 residues. Germline lookup yields CDR1 SGDLS and CDR2 YYNGEE. With 4 bases clipped from V and 3 bases from J, the junction kept 13 bases outside the gene matches. The CDR3 loop reads CASSSAKGASHYEQYF. CDR3 coding DNA: TGTGCCAGCAGCTCTGCCAAGGGGGCCAGCCACTACGAGCAGTACTTC.

This sequence joins TRBV28 and TRBJ1-5; D perhaps matches TRBD1 (5 bases). Trimming took 5 bases from V and 6 from J, leaving 17 bases between them. The CDR3 runs to 15 residues. Germline CDR1 is MDHEN and CDR2 is SYDVKM. The CDR3 DNA is TGTGCCAGCAGTACCGGTCCGGGGCGGGTTCAGCCCCAGCATTTT. Translating gives CASSTGPGRVQPQHF. Combining the CDR3 with reference TRBV28 and TRBJ1-5 gives the whole variable domain DVKVTQSSRYLVKRTGEKVFLECVQDMDHENMFWYRQDPGLGLRLIYFSYDVKMKEKGDIPEGYSVSREKKERFSLILESASTNQTSMYLCASSTGPGRVQPQHFGDGTRLSIL.

The chain joins TRBV4-1 to TRBJ2-7; the D is unclear. Trimming stripped 1 base from V and 4 bases from J, with 11 bases between. The CDR3 spans 14 residues. The germline V gene has CDR1 MGHRA and CDR2 YSYEKL. Here the CDR3 DNA reads TGCGCCAGCAGCCAAGCGGCCACTCTTTACGAGCAGTACTTC. This sequence encodes CASSQAATLYEQYF.